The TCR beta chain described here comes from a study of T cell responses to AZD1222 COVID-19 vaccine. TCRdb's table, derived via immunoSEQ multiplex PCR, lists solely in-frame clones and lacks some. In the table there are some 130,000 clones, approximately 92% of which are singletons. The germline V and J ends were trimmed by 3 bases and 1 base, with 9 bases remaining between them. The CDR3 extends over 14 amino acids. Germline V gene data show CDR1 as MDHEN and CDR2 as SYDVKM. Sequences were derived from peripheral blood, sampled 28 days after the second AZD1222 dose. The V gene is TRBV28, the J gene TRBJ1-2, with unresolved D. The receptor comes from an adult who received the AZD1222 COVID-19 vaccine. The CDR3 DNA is TGTGCCAGCAGTTTTCGAGGCAGTAACTATGGCTACACCTTC. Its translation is CASSFRGSNYGYTF.